The 12 T cell receptor beta chains presented below share a single source sample, sequenced in a study of blood T cell repertoires in COVID-19. Sequenced by immunoSEQ multiplex PCR; TCRdb stores in-frame clones only, minus some. The data contain 170,000 or so clones, around 87% of them singletons. The sample taken for sequencing was peripheral blood. Receptors were obtained from a man in his 60s with COVID-19, enrolled during active disease.

This chain joins TRBV28 and TRBJ1-2, with D maybe TRBD1 (5 bases). Trimming shortened V by 3 bases and J by 6 bases, and 14 bases separated the two germline ends. The CDR3 spans 14 residues. Per germline, CDR1 MDHEN and CDR2 SYDVKM. Here the CDR3 reads CASSLEGPPHGYTF. The CDR3 region has the DNA TGTGCCAGCAGTTTGGAGGGGCCCCCCCATGGCTACACCTTC.

This rearrangement joins TRBV27 to TRBJ1-1; D is ambiguous. The length of the CDR3 is 15 residues. Germline-derived CDR1 and CDR2 are MNHEY and SMNVEV (reference sequence). V was clipped by 3 bases and J by 0 bases, with 11 bases between them. CDR3 DNA: TGTGCCAGCAGTTTTAAGGTAGACATGAACACTGAAGCTTTCTTT. Amino acids: CASSFKVDMNTEAFF.

In its sample, this clone was seen a few times. This chain connects TRBV27 to TRBJ2-7; 7 bases agree with TRBD2. CDR1 and CDR2 (germline): MNHEY, SMNVEV (reference sequence). This CDR3 has 16 residues. After removal of 2 bases from V and 2 bases from J, the junction contained 9 bases not matched to a gene. CDR3 in DNA: TGTGCCAGCAGTTTAAGTGGGAGGGCCGGGACCTACGAGCAGTACTTC. As protein: CASSLSGRAGTYEQYF.

The chain recombines TRBV6-1 with TRBJ1-5; 9 nucleotides line up with TRBD1. Germline V gene lookup returns CDR1 MNHNS and CDR2 SASEGT. The CDR3 extends over 16 amino acids. The V segment lost 3 bases and the J segment 4 bases; nucleotides outside the gene matches: 7. CDR3 region: CASSDKGTGPNQPQHF. DNA of the CDR3: TGTGCCAGCAGTGACAAAGGGACAGGGCCTAATCAGCCCCAGCATTTT.

V gene TRBV10-2 combines with J gene TRBJ2-1, with D uncertain. Trimming removed 2 bases from V and 9 bases from J, with 17 bases in between. The CDR3 has 15 residues. Per the germline V gene, CDR1 is WSHSY and CDR2 is SAAADI. The CDR3 DNA is TGCGCCAGCAGTGAGCGCGCCCTAGAGGTGGGTGAGCAGTTCTTC. Its translation is CASSERALEVGEQFF.

J is TRBJ2-2 and V is TRBV28, with D maybe TRBD1 (6 bases). CDR1 and CDR2 from the germline V gene are MDHEN and SYDVKM. The ends were cut back, 7 bases at V and 2 bases at J, with 14 bases in the middle. The CDR3 runs 15 residues. CDR3 bases: TGTGCCAGCAAGAAGTCACAGGGAAACACCGGGGAGCTGTTTTTT. Its protein is CASKKSQGNTGELFF.

The chain links TRBV6-5 to TRBJ2-1; D may be TRBD1 (6 bases). The germline V gene encodes CDR1 MNHEY and CDR2 SVGAGI. The V gene lost 4 bases and the J gene lost 8 bases, with 18 bases spanning the gap. The CDR3 has 15 residues. The CDR3 loop is CASSSDSRRRDEQFF. DNA for the CDR3: TGTGCCAGCAGTTCGGACAGTCGGCGAAGAGATGAGCAGTTCTTC.

V and J are TRBV28 and TRBJ1-1; D is uncertain. Germline CDR1 reads MDHEN; CDR2 reads SYDVKM. The CDR3 contains 11 residues. The ends were cut back, 2 bases at V and 10 bases at J, with 8 bases in the middle. CDR3 sequence (DNA): TGTGCCAGCAGTTTAAACCGGGGAGCTTTCTTT. It translates to CASSLNRGAFF.

This clone has only one observation. The chain is built from TRBV5-1 and TRBJ2-7; 14 bases line up with TRBD2. After removal of 4 bases from V and 0 bases from J, the junction contained 12 bases not matched to a gene. CDR3 length: 19 residues. Per germline, CDR1 SGHRS and CDR2 YFSETQ. The CDR3 protein is CASSPADKGTSGGSYEQYF. The CDR3 DNA is TGCGCCAGCAGCCCAGCAGATAAAGGGACTAGCGGGGGCTCCTACGAGCAGTACTTC.

The chain uses TRBV12-3 or TRBV12-4 and TRBJ1-1, with a tentative D call TRBD1 (5 bases). CDR3 length equals 13 residues. Trimming took 5 bases from V and 2 from J, leaving 9 bases between them. CDR3 in amino acids: CASSAGFNTEAFF. For the CDR3, the DNA is TGTGCCAGCAGTGCAGGGTTTAACACTGAAGCTTTCTTT.

This chain links TRBV18 with TRBJ1-2; 9 bases map to TRBD1. CDR1 and CDR2 (germline): KGHSH, LQKENI. The CDR3 has 16 residues. V lost 2 bases, J lost 3 bases, and 7 bases stayed unmatched. The CDR3 protein is CASSPKGQGWDYGYTF. CDR3 coding DNA: TGTGCCAGCTCACCAAAGGGACAGGGTTGGGACTATGGCTACACCTTC.

This chain links TRBV13 with TRBJ1-2; 8 bases are shared with TRBD1. J lost 6 bases, V lost 5 bases, and 11 bases had no gene match. Germline values: CDR1 PRHDT, CDR2 FYEKMQ (reference sequence). This CDR3 spans 15 amino acids. CDR3 coding DNA: TGTGCCAGCAGCCCAACGAGACAGGGGTTCAATGGCTACACCTTC. This gives the protein CASSPTRQGFNGYTF.